The source of this T cell receptor beta chain is a study of cytomegalovirus exposure and HLA in healthy donors. This CDR3 has 13 residues. The ends were cut back, 2 bases at V and 7 bases at J, with 12 bases in the middle. Germline-derived CDR1 and CDR2 are SGHTA and FQGTGA. It was with 60 Vbeta and 13 Jbeta primers that the PCR ran. Data came from immunoSEQ multiplex PCR; TCRdb stores just in-frame clones and leaves some out. The table records around 130,000 clones, about 79% of them present only once. The chain combines TRBV7-3 with TRBJ2-7; no firm D call. Specimen: PBMCs. The sequence was obtained from a man in his fifties or sixties in good health and CMV-seronegative. CDR3 in DNA: TGTGCCAGCAGCTTACAATCCTACGAGGAGCAGTACTTC. Encoded protein: CASSLQSYEEQYF.